This TCR beta chain was found in a study of OX40 agonist ivuxolimab in advanced cancers. Study-wide context: Ivuxolimab, which targeted the costimulatory receptor OX40 (CD134), was an agonistic, fully human IgG2 monoclonal antibody. Intravenous ivuxolimab was administered to patients every 2 weeks at six dose levels: 0.01, 0.1, 0.3, 1.5, 3 and 10 mg/kg. Of the approximately 54 patients in dose escalation, 19 had hepatocellular carcinoma, some 15 had melanoma, 9 had renal cell carcinoma and 9 had head and neck cancer. The dose-escalation cohort was around 84% male with a mean age of about 58 years, ranging from roughly 23 to 79. Prior anti-PD-1, anti-PD-L1 or anti-CTLA-4 therapy was permitted, and approximately 40% of dose-escalation patients had received checkpoint inhibitors. Partial responses occurred in three dose-escalation patients, of whom one had hepatocellular carcinoma and two had cutaneous melanoma. Peripheral TCRbeta sequencing aimed to test whether ivuxolimab altered TCR sequence diversity and caused clonal T-cell expansion. The paper reports the monotherapy dose-escalation portion (N of about 50 patients) of the phase I ivuxolimab trial.

The trial excluded patients who had a history of autoimmune disease or who were on systemic immunosuppression. Peripheral blood for TCR sequencing was collected from all dose cohorts at baseline, on cycle 4 day 1, and on cycle 7 day 1. The samples were drawn from a first-in-human, open-label, multicenter phase I dose-escalation trial of ivuxolimab. Adults with locally advanced or metastatic melanoma, renal cell carcinoma, hepatocellular carcinoma or head and neck squamous cell carcinoma were enrolled in the trial. Before TCR sequencing, CD4+ and CD8+ T cells were separately sorted from peripheral blood. This clone showed up just once. Its specific antigen is unknown. The record has no base qualities; no much larger clone is one base away. Results the study describes overall, beyond this receptor: Low levels of normalized T-cell clonal expansion were also seen in some nonresponding patients. In partial responders in the 0.1-3.0 mg/kg groups, normalized peripheral clonal expansion was found to be among the lowest, especially among CD8+ T cells. The antigen specificity of the peripheral T cells that underwent clonal expansion was not determined. After ivuxolimab, CD8+ T cells had more expanded clones than CD4+ T cells on average. At doses of 0.1 to 3.0 mg/kg, clonal expansion of both CD4+ and CD8+ blood T cells was observed from baseline to week 6.

Genomic DNA was extracted from sorted cells for sequencing of the TCRbeta CDR3 region. The immunoSEQ Assay was used for sequencing of TCRbeta CDR3 regions. TCRdb took over this immuneACCESS table, retaining in-frame rearrangements with V and J assigned. Such tables are incomplete; in checked studies, under half of the missing clones stem from an unresolved V gene, and the remainder is unexplained. This sample holds around 69,000 clones; 65% to 90% were observed only once. The leading ten clones occupy roughly 3% of the sample. V and J are truncated by 5 bases and 12 bases respectively, leaving an intervening sequence of 23 bases. From cysteine to phenylalanine, the CDR3 is 14 amino acids long. Just CDR3 DNA is preserved here, 42 bases in frame from base 1. Per the germline V gene (reference sequence), LNHDA is the CDR1 and SQIVND is the CDR2.

The source was CD4+ or CD8+ T cells sorted from blood, collected in a trial of the OX40 agonist ivuxolimab. The receptor's source is an adult with an advanced solid tumor such as melanoma, head and neck, liver or kidney cancer. The chain is encoded by TRBV19 joined to TRBJ2-7; D gene: possibly TRBD1, on 6 matching bases. DNA sequence: TGTGCCAGTAGTTCCCGAGGACAGAGTGGGTTGCCGTACTTC. This gives the protein CASSSRGQSGLPYF.